Detailed here is one T cell receptor beta chain. Its specificity is unknown. This may arise from a read error, as a much more abundant clone is one base away. Per the germline V gene, CDR1 is MNHEY and CDR2 is SVGEGT. The CDR3 has 15 residues. The sample is drawn from a study of tumor and adjacent non-tumor tissue in lung cancer. Background on the study: Patients comprised about a dozen adenocarcinoma, a couple of squamous cell carcinoma and 1 small cell lung cancer. Stage I to III disease affected over nine men and roughly five women aged roughly 31 to 85.

TCRbeta libraries were built with three rounds of nested PCR, modified from ARM-PCR. Using its own MiXCR run on the multiplex PCR reads, TCRdb lists one record per CDR3 protein. The table lists 110,000 or so distinct CDR3 sequences, roughly 74% of them singletons, with 37% in the top ten. Whole-study results and caveats: Higher tumor TCR diversity was associated with shorter survival.

The template was RNA from unsorted bulk tissue. Sequences were obtained from lung tumor tissue. The receptor was derived from a woman aged 55-69 years with non-small cell lung cancer. V gene TRBV6-2 or TRBV6-3 combines with J gene TRBJ2-7; maybe TRBD1 (6 bases). The CDR3 region has the DNA TGTGCCAGAAGTTACTCCGACAGGAGCACCTACGAGCAGTACTTC. Encoded protein: CARSYSDRSTYEQYF.